The 24 T cell receptor beta chains reported below all come from one sample, sequenced in a study of cytomegalovirus exposure and HLA in healthy donors. The PCR ran on 60 Vbeta and 13 Jbeta primers. Profiling relied on immunoSEQ multiplex PCR, and the TCRdb table lists in-frame clones only, not all of them. The sample consists of some 99,000 clones, less than 70% of them appearing once. The specimen was PBMCs. The receptors derive from a female donor in good health and CMV-seronegative.

The J gene is TRBJ1-1, the V gene TRBV15; TRBD1 matches at 8 bases. The CDR3 is 14 amino acids. V was clipped by 1 base and J by 10 bases; unmatched bases: 8. Germline V CDR1 and CDR2: LNHNV, YYDKDF (reference sequence). The CDR3 nucleotides are TGTGCCACCAGCAGAGGCTTGGACAGGGATGGAGCTTTCTTT. Translating it yields CATSRGLDRDGAFF.

This chain uses TRBV27 with TRBJ2-7; 10 bases match TRBD1. CDR1 and CDR2 from the germline V gene are MNHEY and SMNVEV (reference sequence). V trimming: 3 bases; J trimming: 6 bases; junction bases outside the gene matches: 8. The CDR3 covers 15 residues. The CDR3 reads CASSFPGQGPLEQYF. CDR3 nucleotides: TGTGCCAGCAGTTTCCCGGGACAGGGGCCACTCGAGCAGTACTTC.

This clone has just a few counts. V usage is TRBV7-9 and J usage is TRBJ1-1; TRBD1 aligns across 8 bases. The CDR3 is 15 amino acids. Germline CDR1 is SEHNR and CDR2 is FQNEAQ (reference sequence). After removal of 1 base from V and 5 bases from J, the junction contained 6 bases not matched to a gene. The chain's CDR3 is CASSLGQGAWTEAFF. The CDR3 DNA sequence: TGTGCCAGCAGCTTAGGGCAGGGGGCTTGGACTGAAGCTTTCTTT.

The genes are TRBV6-5 and TRBJ2-3, with 7 bases matching TRBD2. Trimming at V came to 6 bases and at J to 2 bases, leaving 8 bases not matched to a gene. This CDR3 contains 15 residues. The germline V gene encodes CDR1 MNHEY and CDR2 SVGAGI. CDR3 DNA: TGTGCCAGCAGCTCCGGGACTATTAACACAGATACGCAGTATTTT. It specifies CASSSGTINTDTQYF.

This chain uses TRBV6-6 with TRBJ2-1, with D uncertain. From germline, CDR1 is MNHNY and CDR2 SVGAGI (reference sequence). V gave up 2 bases and J gave up 0 bases, with 5 bases separating them. CDR3 length equals 14 residues. CDR3 loop: CASSYDSSYNEQFF. The CDR3 DNA reads TGTGCCAGCAGTTACGATAGCTCCTACAATGAGCAGTTCTTC.

This clone was seen at least ten times. The CDR3 protein is CASSDPSGVNTEAFF. CDR3 nucleotides: TGTGCCAGCAGTGACCCATCAGGGGTGAACACTGAAGCTTTCTTT. The chain carries TRBV25-1 and TRBJ1-1; weak D call: TRBD1 (6 bases). CDR3 length: 15 amino acids. From germline, CDR1 is MGHDK and CDR2 SYGVNS. Trimming stripped 3 bases from V and 0 bases from J, with 11 bases between.

The chain couples TRBV18 to TRBJ2-7, with a possible D match to TRBD2 (6 bases). Germline V CDR1 and CDR2: KGHSH, LQKENI. Trimming cost V 6 bases and J 2 bases, with 8 bases left between them. This CDR3 region has 12 residues. This chain's CDR3 is CASSGGAYEQYF. In nucleotides, the CDR3 is TGTGCCAGCTCCGGGGGAGCCTACGAGCAGTACTTC.

The rearrangement uses TRBV25-1 and TRBJ1-1, with a possible D match to TRBD1 (6 bases). From germline, CDR1 is MGHDK and CDR2 SYGVNS. V was trimmed by 1 base and J by 3 bases, leaving 12 bases between them. This CDR3 contains 15 residues. CDR3 bases: TGTGCCAGCAGTGAATTTGGGGGGGGGCACACTGAAGCTTTCTTT. As protein: CASSEFGGGHTEAFF.

This chain joins TRBV6-6 and TRBJ1-1, with TRBD1 matching over 8 bases. CDR1 and CDR2 (germline): MNHNY, SVGAGI (reference sequence). Trimming at V came to 2 bases and at J to 7 bases, leaving 6 bases not matched to a gene. The CDR3 extends over 14 amino acids. CDR3 coding DNA: TGTGCCAGCAGTTACCCACAGGGGGGATTTGAAGCTTTCTTT. Translating gives CASSYPQGGFEAFF.

This chain uses TRBV30 with TRBJ2-7; 7 bases agree with TRBD2. Germline trimming cut 2 bases from V and 7 bases from J; bases unmatched to any gene: 14. The CDR3 covers 15 residues. Germline loops: CDR1 GTSNPN, CDR2 SVGIG (reference sequence). CDR3 region: CAWSIVAGDRWEQYF. The CDR3 nucleotides are TGTGCCTGGAGTATTGTTGCGGGAGATCGGTGGGAGCAGTACTTC.

The chain recombines TRBV2 with TRBJ1-4, with 7 bases aligning to TRBD1. Trimming removed 4 bases from V and 11 bases from J; junction bases left unmatched: 10. Per germline, CDR1 SNHLY and CDR2 FYNNEI. This CDR3 region has 14 residues. In DNA, the CDR3 is TGTGCCAGCAGTGGCCGGGACAGTTGGGCCAAACTGTTTTTT. As protein: CASSGRDSWAKLFF.

This sequence joins TRBV5-4 and TRBJ1-1; maybe TRBD1 (5 bases). With 0 bases removed from V and 5 bases from J, the gap between germline ends came to 11 bases. Germline loops: CDR1 SGHNT, CDR2 YYREEE (reference sequence). The length of the CDR3 is 14 residues. CDR3 DNA: TGTGCCAGCAGCTTGGATGGGGCGGGGACTGAAGCTTTCTTT. Amino acid sequence: CASSLDGAGTEAFF.

This clone appeared a single time. The chain carries TRBV29-1 and TRBJ1-4; D may be TRBD1 (5 bases). The ends were cut back, 2 bases at V and 2 bases at J, with 15 bases in the middle. The CDR3 loop spans 16 amino acids. From germline, CDR1 is SQVTM and CDR2 ANQGSEA. This CDR3 reads CSVEQNVAGTNEKLFF. The CDR3 nucleotides read TGCAGCGTTGAACAGAACGTGGCAGGGACTAATGAAAAACTGTTTTTT.

The CDR3 spells CASSPSLDSFYEQYF. In DNA form, the CDR3 reads TGTGCCAGCAGCCCCTCCCTGGACAGCTTCTACGAGCAGTACTTC. This chain links TRBV27 with TRBJ2-7, with a possible D match to TRBD1 (6 bases). The germline gives CDR1 MNHEY, CDR2 SMNVEV (reference sequence). V lost 6 bases to trimming and J lost 3 bases, with 18 bases between them. The CDR3 length is 15 residues.

A remark on this clone: A read error may account for a junction end that differs from germline. The chain recombines TRBV2 with TRBJ2-7; D call uncertain. CDR1 and CDR2 (germline): SNHLY, FYNNEI. CDR3 length equals 15 residues. The CDR3 region has the DNA TGTGCCAGCAGGGAAGACCGGTTACCAACCTACGAGCAGTACTTC. Its protein product is CASREDRLPTYEQYF. Using reference TRBV2 and TRBJ2-7 for the parts outside the CDR3, the full variable domain is EPEVTQTPSHQVTQMGQEVILRCVPISNHLYFYWYRQILGQKVEFLVSFYNNEISEKSEIFDDQFSVERPDGSNFTLKIRSTKLEDSAMYFCASREDRLPTYEQYFGPGTRLTVT.

The count of this clone is one. V gene TRBV2 combines with J gene TRBJ2-3; 8 bases are a match to TRBD2. From germline, CDR1 is SNHLY and CDR2 FYNNEI. There are 17 residues in the CDR3. V lost 3 bases, J lost 3 bases, and 11 bases stayed unmatched. This chain's CDR3 is CASSDLSGNHFTDTQYF. The CDR3 coding sequence is TGTGCCAGCAGTGACCTTAGCGGGAACCACTTTACAGATACGCAGTATTTT.

The rearrangement uses TRBV6-5 and TRBJ1-2; TRBD1 is a possible D gene (5 bases). Germline V lookup: CDR1 MNHEY, CDR2 SVGAGI. The germline V and J ends were trimmed by 0 bases and 0 bases, with 8 bases remaining between them. The CDR3 length is 15 residues. The CDR3 DNA is TGTGCCAGCAGTTACTCAGGGGCCGCTAACTATGGCTACACCTTC. Its protein is CASSYSGAANYGYTF.

This chain's CDR3 is CASSYSLGQVGEKLFF. DNA of the CDR3: TGTGCCAGCAGTTACTCTTTGGGGCAGGTTGGGGAAAAACTGTTTTTT. This sequence joins TRBV6-5 and TRBJ1-4; possibly TRBD1 for D (5 bases). Germline V gene data show CDR1 as MNHEY and CDR2 as SVGAGI. CDR3 size: 16 residues. Trimming cost V 0 bases and J 8 bases, with 16 bases left between them.

V gene TRBV2 combines with J gene TRBJ1-5, with 8 positions matching TRBD1. Germline CDR1 is SNHLY and CDR2 is FYNNEI. Losses at the gene ends were 4 bases for V and 6 bases for J; bases not matched to a gene: 8. CDR3 length: 15 amino acids. CDR3 bases: TGTGCCAGCAGTGGGCCCCGGACAGGGCGTCAGCCCCAGCATTTT. Its protein product is CASSGPRTGRQPQHF.

The V call is TRBV6-5, the J call TRBJ1-1; the match to TRBD1 covers 8 bases. V was pared by 7 bases and J by 7 bases, with 11 bases of the junction left unmatched. There are 14 residues in the CDR3. The germline V gene has CDR1 MNHEY and CDR2 SVGAGI. CDR3 sequence reads: CASIDPGQVFEAFF. The CDR3 nucleotides read TGTGCCAGCATCGACCCGGGACAGGTGTTTGAAGCTTTCTTT.

The chain employs TRBV19 and TRBJ2-5; 12 positions match TRBD2. From germline, CDR1 is LNHDA and CDR2 SQIVND (reference sequence). Germline trimming cut 3 bases from V and 5 bases from J; bases unmatched to any gene: 10. The CDR3 totals 17 residues. The CDR3 DNA sequence: TGTGCCAGTAGTATTCGGCGACTAGCGGGAGTTCCGGAGACCCAGTACTTC. Its protein product is CASSIRRLAGVPETQYF.

The genes are TRBV20-1 and TRBJ2-7; D unresolved. The V gene lost 3 bases and the J gene lost 3 bases, with 6 bases spanning the gap. CDR1 and CDR2 from the germline V gene are DFQATT and SNEGSKA (reference sequence). The CDR3 covers 11 residues. CDR3 sequence: CSARADYEQYF. The CDR3 bases are TGCAGTGCTAGGGCAGACTACGAGCAGTACTTC.

The rearrangement joins TRBV6-1 to TRBJ2-3; D is perhaps TRBD2 (6 bases). From germline, CDR1 is MNHNS and CDR2 SASEGT. The CDR3 contains 15 residues. Deletions cut 6 bases from V and 1 base from J, with 14 bases between. Here the CDR3 DNA reads TGTGCCAGCAGGTTCAGGCGGGAAGGCACAGATACGCAGTATTTT. Its translation: CASRFRREGTDTQYF.

The table lists this clone with a few counts. V and J are TRBV10-3 and TRBJ2-3; D is unresolved. The CDR3 runs 14 residues. Deletions cut 8 bases from V and 1 base from J, with 13 bases between. Germline V gene sequence: CDR1 ENHRY, CDR2 SYGVKD. The CDR3 sequence: CAIATDQGTDTQYF. The CDR3 DNA reads TGTGCCATCGCGACGGATCAGGGCACAGATACGCAGTATTTT.